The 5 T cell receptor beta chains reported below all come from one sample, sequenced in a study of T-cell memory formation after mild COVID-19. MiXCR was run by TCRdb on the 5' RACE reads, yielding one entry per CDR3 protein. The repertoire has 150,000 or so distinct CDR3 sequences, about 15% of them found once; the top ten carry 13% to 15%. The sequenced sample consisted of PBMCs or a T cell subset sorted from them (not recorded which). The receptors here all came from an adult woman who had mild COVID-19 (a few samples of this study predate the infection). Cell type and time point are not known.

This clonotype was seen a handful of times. The CDR3 sequence is CASSPRTDPQETQYF. DNA of the CDR3: TGTGCCAGCAGCCCCCGAACAGATCCGCAAGAGACCCAGTACTTC. The chain is built from TRBV12-3 or TRBV12-4 and TRBJ2-5; D is undetermined. CDR3 length equals 15 residues. Trimming stripped 6 bases from V and 2 bases from J, with 16 bases between.

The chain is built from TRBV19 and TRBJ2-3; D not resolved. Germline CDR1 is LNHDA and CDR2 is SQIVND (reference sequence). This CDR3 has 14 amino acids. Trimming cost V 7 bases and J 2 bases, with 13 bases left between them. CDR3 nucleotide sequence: TGTGCCAGTACCTCGGAATTTAACACAGATACGCAGTATTTT. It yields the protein CASTSEFNTDTQYF.

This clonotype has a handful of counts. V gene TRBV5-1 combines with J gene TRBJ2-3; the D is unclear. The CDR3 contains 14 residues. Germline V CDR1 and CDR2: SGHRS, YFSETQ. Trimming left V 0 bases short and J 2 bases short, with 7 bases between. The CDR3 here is CASSLAYNTDTQYF. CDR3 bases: TGCGCCAGCAGCTTGGCCTACAACACAGATACGCAGTATTTT.

Here the CDR3 DNA reads TGTGCCAGCAGTTACCTAACCGGGACAGAGCAGTTCTTC. As protein: CASSYLTGTEQFF. The chain uses TRBV6-2 or TRBV6-3 and TRBJ2-1; tentative D call: TRBD1 (6 bases). Germline V CDR1 and CDR2: MNHEY, SVGEGT. V was clipped by 2 bases and J by 10 bases, with 12 bases between them. This CDR3 has 13 residues.

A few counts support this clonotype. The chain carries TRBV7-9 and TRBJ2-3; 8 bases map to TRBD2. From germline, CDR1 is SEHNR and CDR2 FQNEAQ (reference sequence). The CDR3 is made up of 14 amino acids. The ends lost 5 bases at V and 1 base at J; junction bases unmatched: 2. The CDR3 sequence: CASSTAGGTDTQYF. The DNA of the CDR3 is TGTGCCAGCAGCACAGCGGGGGGCACAGATACGCAGTATTTT.